Listed here are 27 T cell receptor beta chains from one sample, sequenced in a study of blood T cell repertoires in COVID-19 (TCRdb year 2020). Library preparation was by the immunoSEQ multiplex PCR assay. TCRdb provides this immuneACCESS table in a form limited to in-frame rearrangements. Some clones are lacking; in checked studies, under half of them reflect an unresolved V gene, and why the rest are absent is not known. Present in this sample are some 210,000 clones, 87% of which were seen just once. The ten largest clones capture over 9% of the sample. The sample consisted of PBMCs or T cells enriched from blood (not recorded which). These TCRs come from a man younger than 35 with acute COVID-19.

The chain carries TRBV4-3 and TRBJ2-7; 11 nucleotides align to TRBD2. V shed 0 bases, J shed 4 bases, and the junction held 5 bases outside the gene matches. CDR3 length: 16 amino acids. Germline values: CDR1 LGHNA, CDR2 YSLEER. This CDR3 is CASSQDIAGGRYEQYF. DNA for the CDR3: TGCGCCAGCAGCCAAGATATAGCGGGAGGGCGATACGAGCAGTACTTC.

The CDR3 protein is CASSLEIAGYEQYF. The CDR3 nucleotides are TGTGCCAGCAGCTTAGAAATAGCCGGCTACGAGCAGTACTTC. The V call is TRBV7-8, the J call TRBJ2-7; D not certain. The V gene's germline CDR1 is SGHVS and CDR2 FQNEAQ. The CDR3 sequence is 14 residues long. V gave up 1 base and J gave up 3 bases, with 10 bases separating them.

In this sample, this clone turned up a few times. The chain carries TRBV5-5 and TRBJ1-5, with D maybe TRBD1 (6 bases). V lost 0 bases to trimming and J lost 5 bases, with 18 bases between them. Germline V gene sequence: CDR1 SGHKS, CDR2 YYEKEE (reference sequence). The CDR3 covers 17 residues. CDR3 in amino acids: CASSLAADSLKDQPQHF. The CDR3, as DNA: TGTGCCAGCAGCTTGGCGGCGGACAGCCTAAAAGATCAGCCCCAGCATTTT. The variable domain in full, with the rest retrieved from reference TRBV5-5 and TRBJ1-5, is DAGVTQSPTHLIKTRGQQVTLRCSPISGHKSVSWYQQVLGQGPQFIFQYYEKEERGRGNFPDRFSARQFPNYSSELNVNALLLGDSALYLCASSLAADSLKDQPQHFGDGTRLSIL.

The V gene is TRBV7-2, the J gene TRBJ2-1, with 7 positions matching TRBD2. Germline-derived CDR1 and CDR2 are SGHTA and FQGNSA. The CDR3 has 12 amino acids. The junction had 3 bases not matched to a gene; V was cut back by 3 bases and J by 10 bases. CDR3 loop: CASSFPGREQFF. Written as DNA, the CDR3 is TGTGCCAGCAGCTTCCCCGGGAGGGAGCAGTTCTTC. The full variable domain, completed using reference TRBV7-2 and TRBJ2-1, is GAGVSQSPSNKVTEKGKDVELRCDPISGHTALYWYRQSLGQGLEFLIYFQGNSAPDKSGLPSDRFSAERTGGSVSTLTIQRTQQEDSAVYLCASSFPGREQFFGPGTRLTVL.

The chain combines TRBV5-6 with TRBJ2-1; 7 bases fit TRBD1. Germline CDR1 is SGHDT and CDR2 is YYEEEE. V was clipped by 1 base and J by 7 bases; unmatched bases: 5. This CDR3 is 14 amino acids long. CDR3 sequence: CASSLRTGVNEQFF. The CDR3 DNA reads as TGTGCCAGCAGCTTGAGGACAGGCGTTAATGAGCAGTTCTTC. The variable domain in full, completed from reference TRBV5-6 and TRBJ2-1, reads DAGVTQSPTHLIKTRGQQVTLRCSPKSGHDTVSWYQQALGQGPQFIFQYYEEEERQRGNFPDRFSGHQFPNYSSELNVNALLLGDSALYLCASSLRTGVNEQFFGPGTRLTVL.

This clone was observed once. The chain links TRBV5-1 to TRBJ2-7; 7 nucleotides line up with TRBD1. The CDR3 is made up of 14 amino acids. CDR1 SGHRS and CDR2 YFSETQ come from the germline V gene. Trimming cost V 8 bases and J 3 bases; bases outside gene matches: 11. The CDR3 DNA is TGCGCCAGTACCCAGACAGGGAACAACTACGAGCAGTACTTC. This codes for CASTQTGNNYEQYF.

The chain combines TRBV28 with TRBJ2-7; 10 positions agree with TRBD2. This CDR3 has 13 amino acids. Germline trimming cut 6 bases from V and 5 bases from J; bases unmatched to any gene: 4. The germline V gene has CDR1 MDHEN and CDR2 SYDVKM. The CDR3 sequence is CASSRLAGDEQYF. The CDR3 DNA is TGTGCCAGCAGCAGACTAGCGGGCGACGAGCAGTACTTC.

The chain links TRBV29-1 to TRBJ2-2; 10 positions match TRBD1. J gave up 5 bases and V 7 bases, and 7 bases lay outside the gene matches. CDR1 is SQVTM and CDR2 is ANQGSEA in the germline V gene. This CDR3 region has 14 residues. The CDR3 sequence is CSAGTGVRTGELFF. Written as DNA, the CDR3 is TGCAGCGCAGGGACAGGGGTGAGGACCGGGGAGCTGTTTTTT.

The chain has TRBV3-1 (or the pseudogene TRBV3-2) and TRBJ2-7; TRBD2 matches 9 bases. The V and J ends lost 1 base and 3 bases, in that order; junction bases with no gene match: 4. Germline assignment: CDR1 LGHDT and CDR2 YNNKEL (reference sequence). This CDR3 has 15 amino acids. The CDR3 spells CASSQGSGGNYEQYF. The CDR3 DNA follows: TGTGCCAGCAGCCAAGGGAGCGGGGGGAACTACGAGCAGTACTTC.

The chain uses TRBV9 and TRBJ2-3; D uncertain. The CDR3 spans 14 residues. V gave up 0 bases and J gave up 0 bases, with 5 bases separating them. The V gene's germline CDR1 is SGDLS and CDR2 YYNGEE. CDR3 nucleotides: TGTGCCAGCAGCGTAGGGCCTAGCACAGATACGCAGTATTTT. This codes for CASSVGPSTDTQYF.

This clone has only one observation. The rearrangement joins TRBV28 to TRBJ2-1; TRBD2 matches 7 bases. The CDR3 totals 12 residues. Germline V gene data show CDR1 as MDHEN and CDR2 as SYDVKM. The CDR3 DNA reads as TGTGCTGGCGGGAGTGGGCACAATGAGCAGTTCTTC. Translated, it gives CAGGSGHNEQFF. The variable domain in full, with the rest retrieved from reference TRBV28 and TRBJ2-1, is DVKVTQSSRYLVKRTGEKVFLECVQDMDHENMFWYRQDPGLGLRLIYFSYDVKMKEKGDIPEGYSVSREKKERFSLILESASTNQTSMYLCAGGSGHNEQFFGPGTRLTVL.

The V and J genes are TRBV28 and TRBJ2-1, with a weak D call TRBD2 (6 bases). The CDR3 runs to 15 residues. V lost 6 bases and J 6 bases, leaving 18 bases between the germline ends. The V gene's germline CDR1 is MDHEN and CDR2 SYDVKM. The DNA for the CDR3 is TGTGCCAGCAGGTCTGGTAGCGGCCGGCCCAATGAGCAGTTCTTC. Protein: CASRSGSGRPNEQFF.

The genes are TRBV21-1 and TRBJ1-1. TRBV21-1 is an annotated pseudogene. The CDR3 runs 12 residues. This CDR3 is CASSTRSTEAFF. CDR3 DNA sequence: TGTGCCAGCAGCACGAGGAGCACTGAAGCTTTCTTT.

This clone came up once. The chain is built from TRBV19 and TRBJ1-1; D unclear. The length of the CDR3 is 13 residues. V was trimmed by 5 bases and J by 4 bases, leaving 11 bases between them. Germline V gene sequence: CDR1 LNHDA, CDR2 SQIVND (reference sequence). The CDR3 reads CASSRVVGTEAFF. Here the CDR3 DNA reads TGTGCCAGTAGTCGGGTGGTTGGCACTGAAGCTTTCTTT.

This rearrangement joins TRBV19 to TRBJ2-3; D gene uncertain. Germline V gene lookup returns CDR1 LNHDA and CDR2 SQIVND (reference sequence). The CDR3 has 12 residues. Trimming stripped 4 bases from V and 2 bases from J, with 4 bases between. As DNA, the CDR3 is TGTGCCAGTAGTACAAACACAGATACGCAGTATTTT. It codes for CASSTNTDTQYF.

The rearrangement links TRBV11-2 to TRBJ2-5; 7 bases line up with TRBD1. Germline values: CDR1 SGHAT, CDR2 FQNNGV. The CDR3 covers 17 residues. V shed 3 bases, J shed 3 bases, and the junction held 13 bases outside the gene matches. The CDR3 region is CASSFLRLIGTEETQYF. Written as DNA, the CDR3 is TGTGCCAGCAGCTTCTTAAGATTGATTGGGACAGAAGAGACCCAGTACTTC.

This clone was recorded once. In nucleotides, the CDR3 is TGTGCCAGCAGTCCCCTGGCCACCACAGATACGCAGTATTTT. This gives the protein CASSPLATTDTQYF. This sequence joins TRBV6-5 and TRBJ2-3; D is unresolved. This CDR3 comprises 14 residues. The ends were cut back, 5 bases at V and 2 bases at J, with 11 bases in the middle. Per the germline V gene, CDR1 is MNHEY and CDR2 is SVGAGI.

This chain links TRBV5-5 with TRBJ2-7; tentative D call: TRBD2 (8 bases). The germline gives CDR1 SGHKS, CDR2 YYEKEE (reference sequence). The V end was cut by 4 bases, the J end by 1 base, with 12 bases between. CDR3 length: 14 amino acids. The DNA of the CDR3 is TGTGCCAGCAGCCGGGGGGGACAGTCCTACGAGCAGTACTTC. Encoded protein: CASSRGGQSYEQYF. The full variable domain, its missing parts supplied by reference TRBV5-5 and TRBJ2-7, is DAGVTQSPTHLIKTRGQQVTLRCSPISGHKSVSWYQQVLGQGPQFIFQYYEKEERGRGNFPDRFSARQFPNYSSELNVNALLLGDSALYLCASSRGGQSYEQYFGPGTRLTVT.

The CDR3 DNA sequence: TGCGCCAGCAGGAGTAGGAGTGGACTAGCGGGAAACTACAATGAGCAGTTCTTC. Its protein product is CASRSRSGLAGNYNEQFF. The rearrangement joins TRBV5-1 to TRBJ2-1; 12 bases are shared with TRBD2. CDR3 length: 18 amino acids. Germline V gene data show CDR1 as SGHRS and CDR2 as YFSETQ. Unmatched junction bases numbered 12, after V lost 5 bases and J lost 3 bases.

Here the CDR3 reads CASSPGQKRDGYTF. The CDR3 DNA reads TGTGCCAGTAGTCCGGGACAGAAAAGAGATGGCTACACCTTC. The chain uses TRBV19 and TRBJ1-2; TRBD1 matches 7 bases. This CDR3 comprises 14 residues. The V and J ends lost 5 bases and 6 bases, in that order; junction bases with no gene match: 9. Germline V gives CDR1 LNHDA, CDR2 SQIVND (reference sequence). Combining the CDR3 with reference TRBV19 and TRBJ1-2 gives the whole variable domain DGGITQSPKYLFRKEGQNVTLSCEQNLNHDAMYWYRQDPGQGLRLIYYSQIVNDFQKGDIAEGYSVSREKKESFPLTVTSAQKNPTAFYLCASSPGQKRDGYTFGSGTRLTVV.

The chain couples TRBV30 to TRBJ1-4; 8 bases are a match to TRBD1. CDR1 is GTSNPN and CDR2 is SVGIG in the germline V gene (reference sequence). The CDR3 covers 16 residues. J lost 4 bases, V lost 3 bases, and 10 bases had no gene match. This CDR3 is CAWRPGQGSFNEKLFF. The CDR3 nucleotides are TGTGCCTGGAGACCTGGACAGGGCTCCTTTAATGAAAAACTGTTTTTT.

The CDR3 region has the DNA TGCGCCAGCAGCTTGTCGGCGGGAGGCACAGATACGCAGTATTTT. Its protein product is CASSLSAGGTDTQYF. The chain couples TRBV5-1 to TRBJ2-3, with 7 positions matching TRBD2. This CDR3 spans 15 amino acids. Germline trimming cut 1 base from V and 1 base from J; bases unmatched to any gene: 3. CDR1 and CDR2 (germline): SGHRS, YFSETQ.

The CDR3 protein is CASSQEQLGLFF. CDR3 DNA: TGTGCCAGCAGCCAAGAACAGTTAGGACTGTTTTTT. This chain uses TRBV3-1 (or the pseudogene TRBV3-2) with TRBJ1-4; the D is unclear. The CDR3 contains 12 residues. V shed 0 bases and J shed 13 bases, with 9 bases lying between them. Germline values: CDR1 LGHDT, CDR2 YNNKEL (reference sequence).

The rearrangement uses TRBV10-2 and TRBJ1-3, with D perhaps matching TRBD1 (5 bases). With 3 bases removed from V and 4 bases from J, the gap between germline ends came to 7 bases. This CDR3 comprises 13 residues. CDR1 and CDR2 (germline): WSHSY, SAAADI. In DNA, the CDR3 is TGCGCCAGCAGTGACAGGGTCGGAAACACCATATATTTT. This encodes CASSDRVGNTIYF.

This clone has just one count. The rearrangement links TRBV23-1 to TRBJ2-3; D may be TRBD1 (5 bases). TRBV23-1 is classed as an ORF, of uncertain function. The V and J ends lost 0 bases and 4 bases respectively, with 17 bases between them. The CDR3 extends over 17 amino acids. Here the CDR3 DNA reads TGCGCCAGCAGTCAATCCACCTGGGGCAATCTCGCAGATACGCAGTATTTT. Amino acid sequence: CASSQSTWGNLADTQYF.

Remarks on this clone: An end of the junction does not agree with germline; a read error may underlie this. This sequence joins TRBV3-1 (or the pseudogene TRBV3-2) and TRBJ2-7; the D gene could be TRBD1 or TRBD2 (6 bases each). Germline V gene data show CDR1 as LGHDT and CDR2 as YNNKEL (reference sequence). This CDR3 spans 15 amino acids. The CDR3 sequence: CASRQGGLEAYEQYF. DNA of the CDR3: TGTGCCAGCAGACAAGGGGGGCTAGAGGCCTACGAGCAGTACTTC.

The genes are TRBV7-6 and TRBJ2-7, with D tentatively TRBD1 (6 bases). Trimming shortened V by 5 bases and J by 2 bases, and 7 bases separated the two germline ends. CDR3 length equals 12 residues. Germline V gene lookup returns CDR1 SGHVS and CDR2 FNYEAQ. Written as DNA, the CDR3 is TGTGCCAGCAGCGGACAGACCTACGAGCAGTACTTC. Protein: CASSGQTYEQYF.